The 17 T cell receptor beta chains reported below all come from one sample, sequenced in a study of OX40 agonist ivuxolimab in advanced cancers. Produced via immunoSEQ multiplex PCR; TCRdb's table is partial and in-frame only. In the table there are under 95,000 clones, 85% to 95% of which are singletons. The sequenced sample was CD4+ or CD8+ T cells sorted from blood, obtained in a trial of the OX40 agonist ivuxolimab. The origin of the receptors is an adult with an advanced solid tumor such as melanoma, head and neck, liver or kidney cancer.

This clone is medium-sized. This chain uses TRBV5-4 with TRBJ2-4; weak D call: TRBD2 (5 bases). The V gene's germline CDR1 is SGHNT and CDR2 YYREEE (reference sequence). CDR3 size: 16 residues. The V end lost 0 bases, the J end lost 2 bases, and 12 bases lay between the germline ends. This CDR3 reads CASSLESGVSKNIQYF. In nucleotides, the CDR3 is TGTGCCAGCAGCTTGGAATCCGGGGTATCCAAAAACATTCAGTACTTC.

CDR3 sequence reads: CASSLARGNEQFF. The CDR3 DNA follows: TGTGCCAGCAGTTTAGCCAGGGGGAATGAGCAGTTCTTC. The chain uses TRBV27 and TRBJ2-1; 7 bases fit TRBD1. Trimming at V came to 2 bases and at J to 7 bases, leaving 2 bases not matched to a gene. Germline CDR1 is MNHEY and CDR2 is SMNVEV (reference sequence). This CDR3 region has 13 residues.

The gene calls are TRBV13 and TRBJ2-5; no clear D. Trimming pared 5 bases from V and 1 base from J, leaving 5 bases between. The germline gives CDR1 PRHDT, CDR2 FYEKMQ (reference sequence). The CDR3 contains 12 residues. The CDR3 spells CASSMIQETQYF. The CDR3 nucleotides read TGTGCCAGCAGCATGATCCAAGAGACCCAGTACTTC.

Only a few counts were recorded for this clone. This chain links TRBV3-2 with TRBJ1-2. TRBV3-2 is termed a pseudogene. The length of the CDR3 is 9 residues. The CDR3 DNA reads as TGTGCCACCCGGAACCCCATCCAATTC. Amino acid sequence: CATRNPIQF.

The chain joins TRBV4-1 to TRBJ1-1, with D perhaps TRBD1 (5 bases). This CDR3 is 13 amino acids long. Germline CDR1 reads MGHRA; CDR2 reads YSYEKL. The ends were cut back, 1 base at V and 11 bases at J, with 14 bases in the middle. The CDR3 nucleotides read TGCGCCAGCAGCCAAGCCGGGGTTGGGGACGCTTTCTTT. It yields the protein CASSQAGVGDAFF.

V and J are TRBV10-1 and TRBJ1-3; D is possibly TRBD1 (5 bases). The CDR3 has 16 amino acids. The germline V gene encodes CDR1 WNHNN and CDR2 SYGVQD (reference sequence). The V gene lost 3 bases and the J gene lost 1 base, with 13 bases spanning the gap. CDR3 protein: CASSDPDSPSGNTIYF. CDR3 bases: TGCGCCAGCAGTGACCCAGACAGCCCGTCTGGAAACACCATATATTTT.

The DNA for the CDR3 is TGTGCCAGCTCACCCACAAGCACCGGGGAGCTGTTTTTT. This gives the protein CASSPTSTGELFF. The genes are TRBV18 and TRBJ2-2; D ambiguous. The V end lost 3 bases, the J end lost 4 bases, and 6 bases lay between the germline ends. Germline lookup yields CDR1 KGHSH and CDR2 LQKENI. The CDR3 contains 13 residues.

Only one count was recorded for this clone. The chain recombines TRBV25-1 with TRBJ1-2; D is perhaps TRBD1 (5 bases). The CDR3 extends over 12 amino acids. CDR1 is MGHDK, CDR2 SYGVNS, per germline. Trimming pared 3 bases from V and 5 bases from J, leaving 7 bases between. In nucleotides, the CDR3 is TGTGCCAGCAGTGATCCAGGGTATGGCTACACCTTC. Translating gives CASSDPGYGYTF.

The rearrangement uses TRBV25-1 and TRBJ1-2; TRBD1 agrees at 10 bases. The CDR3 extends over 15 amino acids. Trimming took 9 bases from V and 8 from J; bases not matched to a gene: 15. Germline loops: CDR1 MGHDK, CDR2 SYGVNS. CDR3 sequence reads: CASAYTGTGVLGYTF. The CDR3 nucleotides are TGTGCCAGTGCGTACACCGGGACAGGGGTTCTGGGCTACACCTTC.

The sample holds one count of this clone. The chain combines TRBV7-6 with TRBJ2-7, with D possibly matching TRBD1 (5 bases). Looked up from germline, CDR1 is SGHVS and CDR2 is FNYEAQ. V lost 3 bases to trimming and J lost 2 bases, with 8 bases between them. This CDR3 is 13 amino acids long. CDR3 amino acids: CASSFWGTYEQYF. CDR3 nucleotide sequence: TGTGCCAGCAGCTTTTGGGGCACCTACGAGCAGTACTTC.

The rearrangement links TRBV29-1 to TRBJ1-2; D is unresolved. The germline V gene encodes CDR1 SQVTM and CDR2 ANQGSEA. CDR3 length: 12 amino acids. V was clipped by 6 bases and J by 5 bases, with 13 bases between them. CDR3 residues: CSVRESYYGYTF. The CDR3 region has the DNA TGCAGCGTCCGGGAGTCTTATTATGGCTACACCTTC.

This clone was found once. CDR3 sequence: CASSSAWGGRIEQYF. CDR3 coding DNA: TGTGCCAGTAGTTCCGCTTGGGGCGGGAGAATCGAGCAGTACTTC. The V gene is TRBV19, the J gene TRBJ2-7, with TRBD2 matching over 7 bases. There are 15 residues in the CDR3. Germline CDR1 reads LNHDA; CDR2 reads SQIVND (reference sequence). With V trimmed by 5 bases and J by 6 bases, 13 bases remained unmatched.

The CDR3: CASSLGPGDSYNSPLHF. As DNA, the CDR3 is TGTGCCAGCAGCTTAGGTCCAGGGGACTCCTATAATTCACCCCTCCACTTT. The V gene is TRBV28, the J gene TRBJ1-6, with D possibly matching TRBD1 (6 bases). V lost 6 bases and J lost 0, with 15 bases in between. The germline V gene encodes CDR1 MDHEN and CDR2 SYDVKM. The CDR3 is made up of 17 amino acids. Drawing the rest from reference TRBV28 and TRBJ1-6, the complete variable domain is DVKVTQSSRYLVKRTGEKVFLECVQDMDHENMFWYRQDPGLGLRLIYFSYDVKMKEKGDIPEGYSVSREKKERFSLILESASTNQTSMYLCASSLGPGDSYNSPLHFGNGTRLTVT.

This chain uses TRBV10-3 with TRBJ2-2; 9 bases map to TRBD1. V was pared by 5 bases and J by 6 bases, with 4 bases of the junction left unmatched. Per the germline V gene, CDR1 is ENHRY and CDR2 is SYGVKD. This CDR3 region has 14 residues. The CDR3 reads CAISTGGPAGELFF. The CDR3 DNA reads TGTGCCATCAGTACAGGGGGCCCCGCCGGGGAGCTGTTTTTT.

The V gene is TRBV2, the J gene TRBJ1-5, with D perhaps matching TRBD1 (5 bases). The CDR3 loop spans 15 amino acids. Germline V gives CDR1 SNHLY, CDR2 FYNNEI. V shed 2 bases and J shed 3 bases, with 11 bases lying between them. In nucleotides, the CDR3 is TGTGCCAGCAGTGAAATGGGCAGGGTCAATCAGCCCCAGCATTTT. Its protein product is CASSEMGRVNQPQHF.

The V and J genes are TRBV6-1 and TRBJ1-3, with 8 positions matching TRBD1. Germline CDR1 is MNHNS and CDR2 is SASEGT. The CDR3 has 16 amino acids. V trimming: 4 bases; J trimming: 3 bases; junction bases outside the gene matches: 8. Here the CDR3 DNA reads TGTGCCAGCAGTGTATCAGGACAGGGCTTTGGAAACACCATATATTTT. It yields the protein CASSVSGQGFGNTIYF.

As DNA, the CDR3 is TGTGCCAGCAGCTTAGCCGGGGAGCTGTTTTTT. Protein: CASSLAGELFF. The J gene is TRBJ2-2, the V gene TRBV11-2, with D unclear. The CDR3 spans 11 residues. Trimming removed 1 base from V and 6 bases from J, with 0 bases in between. In germline, CDR1 is SGHAT, CDR2 FQNNGV.